The 4 T cell receptor beta chains below all came from one sample that was sequenced in a study of shared clonotypes between healthy human individuals. Sequencing was performed with immunoSEQ multiplex PCR; in TCRdb, only in-frame clones are kept and a portion is missing. The top ten clones hold about 0.064% of a sample with under 550,000 clones, about 96% of them seen once. Source material: naive CD4+ T cells sorted from blood. This sample's subset: CD45RA+ positively selected. These receptors all stem from a woman aged 25 to 39 in good health.

The rearrangement links TRBV5-1 to TRBJ1-2; TRBD1 aligns across 8 bases. V lost 4 bases and J lost 3; bases outside the gene matches: 5. The CDR3 runs to 14 residues. Germline CDR1 reads SGHRS; CDR2 reads YFSETQ. This chain's CDR3 is CASSETGVDYGYTF. Written as DNA, the CDR3 is TGCGCCAGCAGCGAGACAGGGGTGGACTATGGCTACACCTTC. Using reference TRBV5-1 and TRBJ1-2 for the parts outside the CDR3, the full variable domain is KAGVTQTPRYLIKTRGQQVTLSCSPISGHRSVSWYQQTPGQGLQFLFEYFSETQRNKGNFPGRFSGRQFSNSRSEMNVSTLELGDSALYLCASSETGVDYGYTFGSGTRLTVV.

This clone was counted only a few times. The chain joins TRBV25-1 to TRBJ2-7; the D is unclear. In germline, CDR1 is MGHDK, CDR2 SYGVNS. V was trimmed by 0 bases and J by 5 bases, leaving 5 bases between them. This CDR3 comprises 12 residues. The CDR3 DNA reads as TGTGCCAGCAGTGAATATCCGAACGAGCAGTACTTC. It encodes CASSEYPNEQYF.

The CDR3 coding sequence is TGTGCCAGCATGGCAGGTCCCTACAATGAGCAGTTCTTC. Encoded protein: CASMAGPYNEQFF. J is TRBJ2-1 and V is TRBV6-1, with D unresolved. This CDR3 spans 13 amino acids. V gave up 7 bases and J gave up 2 bases, with 9 bases separating them. Germline lookup yields CDR1 MNHNS and CDR2 SASEGT.

The chain joins TRBV2 to TRBJ1-1; D gene unclear. Looked up from germline, CDR1 is SNHLY and CDR2 is FYNNEI. V gave up 4 bases and J gave up 0 bases, with 9 bases separating them. The CDR3 runs 14 residues. The CDR3 loop reads CASSVHPVNTEAFF. DNA of the CDR3: TGTGCCAGCAGTGTCCACCCCGTGAACACTGAAGCTTTCTTT.